This passage covers 9 T cell receptor beta chains from one sample sequenced in a study of blood T cell repertoires in COVID-19 (TCRdb year 2020). To prepare the library, the immunoSEQ multiplex PCR assay was applied. TCRdb limited this immuneACCESS table to in-frame rearrangements with V and J called. A share of clones is missing; checked studies link under half to unresolved V genes, and the rest is unexplained. This sample is represented by fewer than 400,000 clones; 85% to 90% of them were singletons. Less than 3.5% of the sample belongs to the ten largest clones. Sequencing was carried out using peripheral blood. Source of these receptors: a woman in her 30s with COVID-19, enrolled during active disease.

The rearrangement links TRBV2 to TRBJ2-2; 10 bases fit TRBD1. Germline assignment: CDR1 SNHLY and CDR2 FYNNEI. The ends lost 9 bases at V and 6 bases at J; junction bases unmatched: 7. This CDR3 has 14 amino acids. For the CDR3, the DNA is TGTGCCAGTGGACGGGACAGGGGTCCCGGGGAGCTGTTTTTT. Translating gives CASGRDRGPGELFF.

The chain employs TRBV5-1 and TRBJ1-5, with 8 bases aligning to TRBD1. The length of the CDR3 is 15 residues. Germline V CDR1 and CDR2: SGHRS, YFSETQ. The trim removed 4 bases at V and 4 bases at J, leaving 7 bases unmatched. The CDR3 sequence is CASSDGTGVNQPQHF. In DNA, the CDR3 is TGCGCCAGCAGCGACGGGACAGGTGTAAATCAGCCCCAGCATTTT.

The chain uses TRBV5-4 and TRBJ2-3; 9 bases line up with TRBD1. With 0 bases clipped from V and 4 bases from J, the junction kept 3 bases outside the gene matches. CDR3 size: 15 residues. The germline CDR1 and CDR2 sequences are SGHNT and YYREEE (reference sequence). For the CDR3, the DNA is TGTGCCAGCAGCTTGGGGGACAGGGCTGCAGATACGCAGTATTTT. Translation: CASSLGDRAADTQYF.

This chain uses TRBV28 with TRBJ2-7, with D maybe TRBD1 (6 bases). CDR1 MDHEN and CDR2 SYDVKM come from the germline V gene. The CDR3 sequence is 12 residues long. V was trimmed by 7 bases and J by 3 bases, leaving 10 bases between them. The CDR3 region has the DNA TGTGCCAGCACAGGACAGAACTACGAGCAGTACTTC. Amino acids: CASTGQNYEQYF. Full variable domain (missing parts from reference TRBV28 and TRBJ2-7): DVKVTQSSRYLVKRTGEKVFLECVQDMDHENMFWYRQDPGLGLRLIYFSYDVKMKEKGDIPEGYSVSREKKERFSLILESASTNQTSMYLCASTGQNYEQYFGPGTRLTVT.

This clone was detected once. The chain is built from TRBV6-1 and TRBJ2-7, with 11 bases that match TRBD1. Germline-derived CDR1 and CDR2 are MNHNS and SASEGT. CDR3 length: 16 amino acids. Losses at the gene ends were 0 bases for V and 2 bases for J; bases not matched to a gene: 3. The CDR3 region is CASSEAPDRGPYEQYF. Written as DNA, the CDR3 is TGTGCCAGCAGTGAAGCCCCGGACAGGGGGCCCTACGAGCAGTACTTC.

Details on this clone: The same CDR3 arises from other DNA sequences in this sample as well. The rearrangement uses TRBV29-1 and TRBJ1-1; D might be TRBD1 (5 bases). V was shortened by 2 bases and J by 2 bases, with 9 bases between the two germline ends. This CDR3 contains 13 residues. Germline V CDR1 and CDR2: SQVTM, ANQGSEA. The CDR3 nucleotides read TGCAGCGTTGAAAGACAGCTAAACACTGAAGCTTTCTTT. Translating gives CSVERQLNTEAFF.

This clone was detected a few times. CDR3 in amino acids: CASSYSGTGVSGANVLTF. In nucleotides, the CDR3 is TGTGCCAGCAGCTATTCCGGGACAGGGGTGTCTGGGGCCAACGTCCTGACTTTC. The chain has TRBV7-9 and TRBJ2-6, with TRBD1 matching over 10 bases. This CDR3 has 18 residues. Losses at the gene ends were 4 bases for V and 1 base for J; bases not matched to a gene: 7. The germline gives CDR1 SEHNR, CDR2 FQNEAQ (reference sequence).

The chain links TRBV7-6 to TRBJ1-1; D is possibly TRBD1 (6 bases). This CDR3 spans 15 amino acids. Germline CDR1 and CDR2: SGHVS and FNYEAQ. V gave up 5 bases and J gave up 1 base, with 14 bases separating them. This CDR3 is CASSPRQVSNTEAFF. In nucleotides, the CDR3 is TGTGCCAGCAGCCCGAGACAGGTCTCGAACACTGAAGCTTTCTTT. The full variable domain, completed using reference TRBV7-6 and TRBJ1-1, is GAGVSQSPRYKVTKRGQDVALRCDPISGHVSLYWYRQALGQGPEFLTYFNYEAQQDKSGLPNDRFSAERPEGSISTLTIQRTEQRDSAMYRCASSPRQVSNTEAFFGQGTRLTVV.

The rearrangement uses TRBV4-2 and TRBJ2-3; the D gene is possibly TRBD1 (5 bases). The CDR3 spans 14 residues. Trimming left V 0 bases short and J 4 bases short, with 8 bases between. The V gene's germline CDR1 is LGHNA and CDR2 YNFKEQ. The CDR3 DNA reads as TGTGCCAGCAGCCAAGAACAGGCGGCAGATACGCAGTATTTT. As protein: CASSQEQAADTQYF.